Listed here is a single T cell receptor (beta chain). The sample is drawn from a study of blood T cell repertoires in COVID-19. Overall study context: Sites across the United States, Italy and Spain contributed samples from acute and convalescent COVID-19. Nucleic acid was either cDNA or gDNA, and it came from T cells, B-cell-depleted T cells, or PBMCs.

Germline CDR1 is GTSNPN and CDR2 is SVGIG (reference sequence). V shed 2 bases and J 8 bases; nucleotides not matched to a gene: 9. The CDR3 extends over 17 amino acids. Sequencing was performed with immunoSEQ multiplex PCR; in TCRdb, only in-frame clones are kept and a portion is missing. The sample lists some 200,000 clones, about 91% seen once, with more than 0.95% in the top ten. The specimen was peripheral blood. This receptor was identified in a young man with acute or convalescent COVID-19. The chain is built from TRBV30 and TRBJ2-1; 16 bases line up with TRBD2. CDR3 amino acids: CAWSKVEGLAGGHEQFF. The DNA of the CDR3 is TGTGCCTGGAGTAAGGTCGAGGGACTAGCGGGGGGGCATGAGCAGTTCTTC.